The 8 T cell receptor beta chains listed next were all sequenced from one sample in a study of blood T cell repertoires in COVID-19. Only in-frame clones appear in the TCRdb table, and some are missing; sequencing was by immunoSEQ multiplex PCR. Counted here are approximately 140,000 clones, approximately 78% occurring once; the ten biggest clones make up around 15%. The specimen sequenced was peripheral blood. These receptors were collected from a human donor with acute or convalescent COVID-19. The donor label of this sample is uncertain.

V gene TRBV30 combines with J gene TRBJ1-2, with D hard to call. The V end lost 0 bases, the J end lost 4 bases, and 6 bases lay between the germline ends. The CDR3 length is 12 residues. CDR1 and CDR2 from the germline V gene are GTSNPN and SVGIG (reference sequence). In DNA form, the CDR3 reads TGTGCCTGGAGTGTACAGTTCTATGGCTACACCTTC. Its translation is CAWSVQFYGYTF.

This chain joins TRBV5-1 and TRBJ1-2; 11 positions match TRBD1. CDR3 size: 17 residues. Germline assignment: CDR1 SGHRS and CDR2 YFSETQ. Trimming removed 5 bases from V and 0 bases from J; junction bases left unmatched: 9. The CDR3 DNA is TGCGCCAGCAGGGATCTTGGACAGGGGGCTTCTAACTATGGCTACACCTTC. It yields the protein CASRDLGQGASNYGYTF.

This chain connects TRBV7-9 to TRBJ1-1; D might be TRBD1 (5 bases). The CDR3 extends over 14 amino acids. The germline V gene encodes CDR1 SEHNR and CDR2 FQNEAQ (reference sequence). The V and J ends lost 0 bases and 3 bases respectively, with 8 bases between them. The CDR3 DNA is TGTGCCAGCAGCTTAGCGCGGGGGGACACTGAAGCTTTCTTT. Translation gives CASSLARGDTEAFF. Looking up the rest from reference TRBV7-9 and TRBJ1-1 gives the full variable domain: DTGVSQNPRHKITKRGQNVTFRCDPISEHNRLYWYRQTLGQGPEFLTYFQNEAQLEKSRLLSDRFSAERPKGSFSTLEIQRTEQGDSAMYLCASSLARGDTEAFFGQGTRLTVV.

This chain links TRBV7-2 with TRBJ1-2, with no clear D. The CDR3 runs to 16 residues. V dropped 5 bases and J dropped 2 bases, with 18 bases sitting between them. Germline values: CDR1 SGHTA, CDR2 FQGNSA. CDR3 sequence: CASSHALTARNYGYTF. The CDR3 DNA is TGTGCCAGCAGCCATGCCCTCACAGCACGAAACTATGGCTACACCTTC.

The CDR3 protein is CASSLPPGTGRNEQFF. As DNA, the CDR3 is TGTGCCAGCAGCTTGCCCCCCGGGACAGGGAGGAATGAGCAGTTCTTC. The V call is TRBV5-6, the J call TRBJ2-1, with 9 bases matching TRBD1. Trimming at V came to 1 base and at J to 7 bases, leaving 9 bases not matched to a gene. The CDR3 is 16 residues long. Germline V gives CDR1 SGHDT, CDR2 YYEEEE.

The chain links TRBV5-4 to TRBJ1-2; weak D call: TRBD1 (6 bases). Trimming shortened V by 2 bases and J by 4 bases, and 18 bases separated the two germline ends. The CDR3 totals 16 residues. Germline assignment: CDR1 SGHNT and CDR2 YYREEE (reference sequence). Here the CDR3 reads CASSLGGATAGYGYTF. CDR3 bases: TGTGCCAGCAGCTTAGGGGGGGCGACAGCGGGCTATGGCTACACCTTC.

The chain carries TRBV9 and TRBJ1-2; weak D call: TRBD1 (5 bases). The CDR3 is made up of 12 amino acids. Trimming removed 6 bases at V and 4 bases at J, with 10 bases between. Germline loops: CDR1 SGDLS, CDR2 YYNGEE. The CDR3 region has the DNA TGTGCCAGCAACAGGTTGACCTATGGCTACACCTTC. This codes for CASNRLTYGYTF.

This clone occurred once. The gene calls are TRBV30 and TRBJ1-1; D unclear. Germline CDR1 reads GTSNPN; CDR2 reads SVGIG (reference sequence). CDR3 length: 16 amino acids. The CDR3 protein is CASSSQAPGMNTEAFF. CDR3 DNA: TGTGCGTCTAGTTCCCAGGCGCCGGGGATGAACACTGAAGCTTTCTTT.